Included here is one T cell receptor (beta chain) sequence, with context. The junction had 7 bases not matched to a gene; V was cut back by 2 bases and J by 7 bases. The CDR3 has 14 residues. The V gene's germline CDR1 is SNHLY and CDR2 FYNNEI. The table came from immunoSEQ multiplex PCR; TCRdb's copy has only in-frame clones and leaves some out. The sample contains 400,000 to 600,000 clones, roughly 77% of which appear only once. The data were taken from a study of shared clonotypes between healthy human individuals. This sequence was found in a woman between 35 and 50 years old in good health. Some clones in this sample may be carry-over from other donors' samples. The sample taken for sequencing was PBMCs. The chain uses TRBV2 and TRBJ2-7; 8 bases align to TRBD1. The CDR3 sequence: CASSEWQGAGEQYF. CDR3 in DNA: TGTGCCAGCAGTGAATGGCAGGGGGCTGGGGAGCAGTACTTC.